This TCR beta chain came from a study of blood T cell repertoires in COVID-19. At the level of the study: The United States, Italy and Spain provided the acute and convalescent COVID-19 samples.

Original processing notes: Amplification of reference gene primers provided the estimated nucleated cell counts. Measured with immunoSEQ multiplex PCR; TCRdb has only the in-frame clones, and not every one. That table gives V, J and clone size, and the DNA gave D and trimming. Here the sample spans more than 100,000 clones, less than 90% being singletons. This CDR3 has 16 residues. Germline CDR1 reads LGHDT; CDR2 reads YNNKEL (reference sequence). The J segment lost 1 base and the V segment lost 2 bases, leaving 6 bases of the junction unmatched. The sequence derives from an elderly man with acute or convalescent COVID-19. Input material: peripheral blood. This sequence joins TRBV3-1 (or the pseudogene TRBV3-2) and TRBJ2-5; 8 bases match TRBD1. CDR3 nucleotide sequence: TGTGCCAGCAGCCAAAACTTTGGGACAGGCCAAGAGACCCAGTACTTC. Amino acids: CASSQNFGTGQETQYF.